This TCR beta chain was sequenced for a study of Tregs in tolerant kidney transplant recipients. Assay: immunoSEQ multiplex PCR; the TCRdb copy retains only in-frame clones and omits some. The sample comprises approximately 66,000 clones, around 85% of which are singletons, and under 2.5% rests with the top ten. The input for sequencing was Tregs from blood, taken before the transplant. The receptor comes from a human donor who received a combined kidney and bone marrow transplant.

The CDR3 sequence: CASSQDRDRVDTQYF. The CDR3 bases are TGTGCCAGCAGCCAAGATCGGGACAGGGTGGATACGCAGTATTTT. V gene TRBV4-2 combines with J gene TRBJ2-3; TRBD1 agrees at 9 bases. In germline, CDR1 is LGHNA, CDR2 YNFKEQ. Unmatched junction bases numbered 4, after V lost 0 bases and J lost 6 bases. CDR3 size: 15 residues.